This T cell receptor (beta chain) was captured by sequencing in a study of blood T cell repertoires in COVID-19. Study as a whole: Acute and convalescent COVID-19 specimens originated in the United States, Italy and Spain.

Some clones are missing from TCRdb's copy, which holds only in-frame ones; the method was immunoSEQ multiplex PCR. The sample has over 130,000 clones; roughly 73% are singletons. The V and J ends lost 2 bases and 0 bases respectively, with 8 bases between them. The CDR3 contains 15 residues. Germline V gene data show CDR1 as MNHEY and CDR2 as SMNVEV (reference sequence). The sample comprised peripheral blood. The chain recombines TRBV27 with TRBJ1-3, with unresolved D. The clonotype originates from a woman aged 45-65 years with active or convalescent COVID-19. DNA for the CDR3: TGTGCCAGCAGTTTAACGAGAGCCTCTGGAAACACCATATATTTT. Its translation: CASSLTRASGNTIYF.